A single sample gave rise to the 28 T cell receptor beta chains below, sequenced in a study of T cell therapy after organ transplantation. Using immunoSEQ multiplex PCR, the repertoire was profiled, and TCRdb retains in-frame clones only, with some absent. Altogether about 48,000 clones are present, about 94% being singletons, with the ten largest covering around 3.1%. These receptors have no known antigen. The sample consisted of CD8+ T cells from blood, taken before autologous CMV-specific T cell therapy. These receptors were obtained from a human patient who had received a solid organ transplant and had CMV disease.

This sequence joins TRBV5-4 and TRBJ2-4, with 7 nucleotides matching TRBD1. This CDR3 is 15 amino acids long. V trimming: 0 bases; J trimming: 6 bases; junction bases outside the gene matches: 6. In germline, CDR1 is SGHNT, CDR2 YYREEE (reference sequence). CDR3 sequence: CASSLGQGGGNIQYF. The CDR3 DNA sequence: TGTGCCAGCAGCTTGGGACAGGGTGGGGGAAACATTCAGTACTTC. Complete variable domain (other parts from reference TRBV5-4 and TRBJ2-4): ETGVTQSPTHLIKTRGQQVTLRCSSQSGHNTVSWYQQALGQGPQFIFQYYREEENGRGNFPPRFSGLQFPNYSSELNVNALELDDSALYLCASSLGQGGGNIQYFGAGTRLSVL.

The chain uses TRBV5-8 and TRBJ1-2; TRBD1 is a possible D gene (5 bases). From germline, CDR1 is SGHTS and CDR2 YDEGEE. V was shortened by 3 bases and J by 5 bases, with 14 bases between the two germline ends. This CDR3 contains 14 residues. The CDR3: CASSSTARGYGYTF. The CDR3 DNA follows: TGTGCCAGCAGCTCCACCGCGCGGGGGTATGGCTACACCTTC.

V gene TRBV2 combines with J gene TRBJ2-1; 9 nucleotides align to TRBD2. CDR1 SNHLY and CDR2 FYNNEI come from the germline V gene. The CDR3 contains 16 residues. The junction had 10 bases not matched to a gene; V was cut back by 8 bases and J by 2 bases. Written as DNA, the CDR3 is TGTGCCAGCTACCGAACTAGCGGGCCTCCCTACAATGAGCAGTTCTTC. This codes for CASYRTSGPPYNEQFF.

This clone was detected once. This chain joins TRBV5-4 and TRBJ2-2, with TRBD2 identical over 10 bases. CDR1 is SGHNT, CDR2 YYREEE, per germline (reference sequence). V gave up 4 bases and J gave up 2 bases; unmatched junction bases: 5. The CDR3 totals 16 residues. In DNA form, the CDR3 reads TGTGCCAGCAGCCTCGGACTAGCGGCAAACACCGGGGAGCTGTTTTTT. Its protein is CASSLGLAANTGELFF.

The chain couples TRBV6-5 to TRBJ1-2, with D maybe TRBD1 (5 bases). This CDR3 has 14 residues. The germline V gene has CDR1 MNHEY and CDR2 SVGAGI. Trimming took off 2 bases at V and 4 bases at J, with 11 bases between the two ends. CDR3 protein: CASSYSQGGYGYTF. Here the CDR3 DNA reads TGTGCCAGCAGTTACAGTCAGGGAGGCTATGGCTACACCTTC.

The rearrangement joins TRBV4-2 to TRBJ2-1; D is unclear. The CDR3 is made up of 12 amino acids. In germline, CDR1 is LGHNA, CDR2 YNFKEQ. Trimming cost V 4 bases and J 10 bases, with 11 bases left between them. The CDR3 DNA follows: TGTGCCAGCAGCCCTGGTGGAAGGGAGCAGTTCTTC. Its protein is CASSPGGREQFF.

The chain has TRBV7-9 and TRBJ2-5; TRBD1 aligns across 8 bases. The DNA end is a closer match to TRBJ2-7, so the J assignment may be wrong. CDR1 is SEHNR, CDR2 FQNEAQ, per germline (reference sequence). The CDR3 is 15 amino acids. The CDR3 spells CASSPGTGSSYEQYF. The CDR3, as DNA: TGTGCCAGCAGCCCAGGGACAGGAAGCTCCTACGAGCAGTACTTC.

The J gene is TRBJ2-1, the V gene TRBV6-1; D is perhaps TRBD2 (5 bases). Looked up from germline, CDR1 is MNHNS and CDR2 is SASEGT. The CDR3 spans 16 residues. Trimming took 4 bases from V and 7 from J, leaving 20 bases between them. The CDR3 nucleotides read TGTGCCAGCAGTGGAACGTCGGGGTTAACCTGGAATGAGCAGTTCTTC. Translating gives CASSGTSGLTWNEQFF.

This clone was counted a single time. This chain joins TRBV30 and TRBJ2-7; D is possibly TRBD2 (5 bases). The length of the CDR3 is 15 residues. CDR1 is GTSNPN and CDR2 is SVGIG in the germline V gene (reference sequence). V lost 1 base and J 3 bases, leaving 16 bases between the germline ends. The CDR3 loop reads CAWSERGNSGYEQYF. DNA for the CDR3: TGTGCCTGGAGTGAACGGGGAAACTCGGGCTACGAGCAGTACTTC.

In DNA, the CDR3 is TGTGCCAGCAGCTTATCGAACAGGGGCACTGAAGCTTTCTTT. This sequence encodes CASSLSNRGTEAFF. V gene TRBV7-9 combines with J gene TRBJ1-1, with 7 bases lining up with TRBD1. Germline-derived CDR1 and CDR2 are SEHNR and FQNEAQ (reference sequence). CDR3 length: 14 amino acids. V was pared by 2 bases and J by 4 bases, with 4 bases of the junction left unmatched.

The chain joins TRBV29-1 to TRBJ2-7, with 7 positions matching TRBD1. CDR1 is SQVTM, CDR2 ANQGSEA, per germline. The CDR3 consists of 15 residues. After removal of 6 bases from V and 1 base from J, the junction contained 12 bases not matched to a gene. The CDR3 loop is CSVAGQENKSYEQYF. CDR3 in DNA: TGCAGCGTCGCAGGACAGGAGAACAAATCCTACGAGCAGTACTTC.

The chain couples TRBV7-9 to TRBJ1-1; D perhaps matches TRBD1 (5 bases). The V end lost 0 bases, the J end lost 6 bases, and 17 bases lay between the germline ends. The CDR3 extends over 16 amino acids. The V gene's germline CDR1 is SEHNR and CDR2 FQNEAQ (reference sequence). DNA for the CDR3: TGTGCCAGCAGCTTAGCGGCAACGGGGCGCCGTTCTGAAGCTTTCTTT. Protein: CASSLAATGRRSEAFF.

This clone was observed once. This sequence joins TRBV30 and TRBJ1-5; possibly TRBD1 for D (5 bases). V was pared by 1 base and J by 6 bases, with 13 bases between. Germline assignment: CDR1 GTSNPN and CDR2 SVGIG (reference sequence). CDR3 size: 14 residues. The CDR3 loop is CAWSDVAGVQPQHF. For the CDR3, the DNA is TGTGCCTGGAGTGATGTGGCGGGGGTTCAGCCCCAGCATTTT.

This clone was recorded only once. This chain uses TRBV5-4 with TRBJ1-1; D is ambiguous. CDR1 and CDR2 (germline): SGHNT, YYREEE (reference sequence). The CDR3 sequence is 13 residues long. Trimming removed 1 base from V and 7 bases from J, with 11 bases in between. The CDR3 coding sequence is TGTGCCAGCAGCTTGAACTCACCCCATGAAGCTTTCTTT. Protein: CASSLNSPHEAFF.

This chain links TRBV19 with TRBJ2-7, with D possibly matching TRBD2 (6 bases). This CDR3 region has 17 residues. Per germline, CDR1 LNHDA and CDR2 SQIVND (reference sequence). V was clipped by 5 bases and J by 2 bases, with 22 bases between them. In DNA, the CDR3 is TGTGCCAGTAGTCACCTCAGCCCGGAGGGATTAGCCTACGAGCAGTACTTC. This gives the protein CASSHLSPEGLAYEQYF.

The chain links TRBV2 to TRBJ1-1, with D perhaps matching TRBD1 (6 bases). Germline values: CDR1 SNHLY, CDR2 FYNNEI. This CDR3 has 15 amino acids. Trimming shortened V by 8 bases and J by 0 bases, and 16 bases separated the two germline ends. CDR3 loop: CASVRTESMNTEAFF. CDR3 sequence (DNA): TGTGCCAGCGTACGGACAGAGAGCATGAACACTGAAGCTTTCTTT.

The chain's CDR3 is CASSPIGGADTQYF. The CDR3 DNA sequence: TGTGCCAGCAGCCCCATTGGGGGAGCAGATACGCAGTATTTT. The genes are TRBV7-3 and TRBJ2-3, with D perhaps being TRBD1 or TRBD2 (5 bases each). The CDR3 is 14 residues long. Germline lookup yields CDR1 SGHTA and CDR2 FQGTGA. V lost 5 bases, J lost 4 bases, and 13 bases lay in between.

The chain has TRBV9 and TRBJ2-1, with 7 bases identical to TRBD1. The CDR3 is 15 amino acids. V dropped 4 bases and J dropped 8; count of bases not matched to a gene: 12. Germline-derived CDR1 and CDR2 are SGDLS and YYNGEE. This chain's CDR3 is CASSPGGLKGDEQFF. CDR3 DNA: TGTGCCAGCAGCCCAGGGGGTCTGAAAGGGGATGAGCAGTTCTTC.

Of note for this clone: The same CDR3 also results from other DNA sequences found in this sample. The J gene is TRBJ2-1, the V gene TRBV7-9; D ambiguous. Trimming shortened V by 5 bases and J by 4 bases, and 6 bases separated the two germline ends. The germline CDR1 and CDR2 sequences are SEHNR and FQNEAQ (reference sequence). This CDR3 comprises 12 residues. Written as DNA, the CDR3 is TGTGCCAGCAGCCTCTCATACAATGAGCAGTTCTTC. Translated: CASSLSYNEQFF. Full variable domain (outside the CDR3, taken from reference TRBV7-9 and TRBJ2-1): DTGVSQNPRHKITKRGQNVTFRCDPISEHNRLYWYRQTLGQGPEFLTYFQNEAQLEKSRLLSDRFSAERPKGSFSTLEIQRTEQGDSAMYLCASSLSYNEQFFGPGTRLTVL.

The chain is built from TRBV4-3 and TRBJ1-2, with D possibly being TRBD1 (5 bases). Germline V gene sequence: CDR1 LGHNA, CDR2 YSLEER. V dropped 1 base and J dropped 6 bases, with 18 bases sitting between them. The CDR3 length is 16 residues. The CDR3 DNA is TGCGCCAGCAGCCAAGGGGTCAGGGTGTTCACGGATGGCTACACCTTC. Translation gives CASSQGVRVFTDGYTF.

The rearrangement uses TRBV27 and TRBJ1-4; possible D gene TRBD1, 6 bases. Germline CDR1 reads MNHEY; CDR2 reads SMNVEV (reference sequence). The CDR3 sequence is 14 residues long. The V end was cut by 5 bases, the J end by 6 bases, with 13 bases between. CDR3 coding DNA: TGTGCCAGCAGTGTGAGGGGGGCTTATGAAAAACTGTTTTTT. It is translated as CASSVRGAYEKLFF.

The rearrangement joins TRBV5-6 to TRBJ2-7, with 10 bases lining up with TRBD1. The V and J ends lost 3 bases and 7 bases, in that order; junction bases with no gene match: 10. CDR3 length: 15 residues. Germline assignment: CDR1 SGHDT and CDR2 YYEEEE. The CDR3 sequence is CASSWRTGGLEEQYF. The CDR3 bases are TGTGCCAGCAGCTGGCGGACAGGGGGTCTGGAGGAGCAGTACTTC.

This clone came up a few times. This chain uses TRBV29-1 with TRBJ2-7; TRBD1 matches at 7 bases. This CDR3 region has 12 residues. Germline-derived CDR1 and CDR2 are SQVTM and ANQGSEA. V shed 3 bases, J shed 4 bases, and the junction held 3 bases outside the gene matches. The CDR3 region is CSVDVTGYEQYF. CDR3 nucleotide sequence: TGCAGCGTTGACGTGACAGGGTACGAGCAGTACTTC.

This rearrangement joins TRBV10-2 to TRBJ1-1; D remains unclear. The CDR3 loop spans 10 amino acids. V lost 3 bases and J 7 bases, leaving 3 bases between the germline ends. Germline V gene lookup returns CDR1 WSHSY and CDR2 SAAADI. Here the CDR3 reads CASSDYEAFF. The CDR3 bases are TGCGCCAGCAGTGATTATGAAGCTTTCTTT.

The CDR3 DNA reads TGTGCCAGCAGCCACGGAGCAGGGGCCCTTAACTATGGCTACACCTTC. Translating it yields CASSHGAGALNYGYTF. The chain has TRBV7-6 and TRBJ1-2, with a possible D match to TRBD1 (6 bases). With 5 bases removed from V and 1 base from J, the gap between germline ends came to 17 bases. From germline, CDR1 is SGHVS and CDR2 FNYEAQ. CDR3 size: 16 residues.

V gene TRBV4-1 combines with J gene TRBJ1-1; D unclear. Germline assignment: CDR1 MGHRA and CDR2 YSYEKL. V lost 0 bases and J 5 bases, leaving 10 bases between the germline ends. The CDR3 covers 14 residues. As DNA, the CDR3 is TGCGCCAGCAGCCAAGACGGGGTGTGGACTGAAGCTTTCTTT. Translated: CASSQDGVWTEAFF.

The gene calls are TRBV7-9 and TRBJ2-7; TRBD2 is a possible D gene (6 bases). The CDR3 is 13 amino acids. The V gene's germline CDR1 is SEHNR and CDR2 FQNEAQ (reference sequence). Deletions cut 6 bases from V and 4 bases from J, with 13 bases between. The CDR3 coding sequence is TGTGCCAGCAGTCCCCGGGACTTATACGAGCAGTACTTC. Its protein is CASSPRDLYEQYF.

V usage is TRBV5-1 and J usage is TRBJ2-2; D unresolved. The length of the CDR3 is 15 residues. Per the germline V gene, CDR1 is SGHRS and CDR2 is YFSETQ. Trimming stripped 4 bases from V and 3 bases from J, with 13 bases between. CDR3 sequence (DNA): TGCGCCAGCAGCGAAGGCCAGACCTACACCGGGGAGCTGTTTTTT. Protein product: CASSEGQTYTGELFF.